This entry lists 17 T cell receptor beta chains sequenced from one sample in a study of blood T cells in healthy people across ages. Using a J-beta primer mix together with a sample-barcoded 5' primer, a second PCR was run for roughly 7 to 11 cycles. TCRdb called the 5' RACE reads again in MiXCR, with one record for every CDR3 protein. Seen here are around 1,000,000 distinct CDR3 sequences, around two fifths observed once, and the top ten hold over 10%. What was sequenced was blood. These receptors came from a man between 18 and 35 years old in good health.

The chain employs TRBV9 and TRBJ2-3; TRBD2 matches 9 bases. CDR1 SGDLS and CDR2 YYNGEE come from the germline V gene. There are 17 residues in the CDR3. Trimming at V came to 4 bases and at J to 5 bases, leaving 14 bases not matched to a gene. In DNA form, the CDR3 reads TGTGCCAGCAGCCTGGAGGCTAGCGGGACCTGGGAAGATACGCAGTATTTT. Translated, it gives CASSLEASGTWEDTQYF.

Written as DNA, the CDR3 is TGTGCCAGCAGCTTAACTTGGAACACTGAAGCTTTCTTT. Protein product: CASSLTWNTEAFF. The V gene is TRBV7-3, the J gene TRBJ1-1; D gene ambiguous. Germline lookup yields CDR1 SGHTA and CDR2 FQGTGA. Trimming left V 0 bases short and J 1 base short, with 3 bases between. This CDR3 is built from 13 residues.

The chain has TRBV12-3 or TRBV12-4 and TRBJ2-3; 9 bases match TRBD2. The CDR3 runs to 15 residues. V lost 7 bases to trimming and J lost 1 base; unmatched junction nucleotides: 6. The CDR3 DNA follows: TGTGCCAGCACCGGACGACTAGCGGGCACAGATACGCAGTATTTT. Translated: CASTGRLAGTDTQYF.

The chain uses TRBV13 and TRBJ2-5; a weak D match, TRBD1 (6 bases). There are 16 residues in the CDR3. Trimming pared 2 bases from V and 3 bases from J, leaving 16 bases between. The germline V gene has CDR1 PRHDT and CDR2 FYEKMQ (reference sequence). The CDR3 region is CASSLLGSGQKETQYF. CDR3 coding DNA: TGTGCCAGCAGCTTATTGGGGTCGGGACAAAAAGAGACCCAGTACTTC.

The CDR3 loop is CASSLGGQGQEQYF. The CDR3 nucleotides are TGCGCCAGCAGCTTGGGGGGACAGGGTCAAGAGCAGTACTTC. The rearrangement joins TRBV5-1 to TRBJ2-7; TRBD1 matches 9 bases. This CDR3 spans 14 amino acids. V gave up 0 bases and J gave up 7 bases; unmatched junction bases: 5. Germline V gives CDR1 SGHRS, CDR2 YFSETQ.

This clonotype was observed a few times. The chain recombines TRBV5-1 with TRBJ2-1; D is uncertain. The germline V gene encodes CDR1 SGHRS and CDR2 YFSETQ. The V and J ends lost 4 bases and 4 bases respectively, with 12 bases between them. This CDR3 is built from 14 residues. The CDR3 sequence is CASSRLTHYNEQFF. The CDR3 nucleotides read TGCGCCAGCAGCCGCCTGACGCATTACAATGAGCAGTTCTTC.

This chain connects TRBV10-3 to TRBJ1-2, with no clear D. Trimming took 4 bases from V and 6 from J, leaving 9 bases between them. The V gene's germline CDR1 is ENHRY and CDR2 SYGVKD. CDR3 size: 12 residues. As DNA, the CDR3 is TGTGCCATCAGTGCCGACGGAGATGGCTACACCTTC. Translating gives CAISADGDGYTF.

The chain carries TRBV9 and TRBJ2-5; 9 bases agree with TRBD2. The CDR3 contains 14 residues. With 0 bases clipped from V and 11 bases from J, the junction kept 8 bases outside the gene matches. CDR1 and CDR2 (germline): SGDLS, YYNGEE. The CDR3 DNA reads TGTGCCAGCAGCGTAGCTAGCGGGGACAATGAGCAGTACTTC. This gives the protein CASSVASGDNEQYF.

J is TRBJ2-3 and V is TRBV20-1; TRBD1 agrees at 8 bases. V gave up 3 bases and J gave up 3 bases; unmatched junction bases: 5. This CDR3 region has 14 residues. CDR1 is DFQATT, CDR2 SNEGSKA, per germline (reference sequence). CDR3 protein: CSARDRVRTDTQYF. CDR3 DNA sequence: TGCAGTGCTAGGGACAGGGTCAGGACAGATACGCAGTATTTT.

The chain is built from TRBV29-1 and TRBJ1-2; D call uncertain. This CDR3 spans 12 amino acids. The germline V gene has CDR1 SQVTM and CDR2 ANQGSEA. V lost 3 bases and J 1 base, leaving 6 bases between the germline ends. CDR3 nucleotides: TGCAGCGTTGATCCACTTAACTATGGCTACACCTTC. This encodes CSVDPLNYGYTF.

This clonotype was detected only a few times. The gene calls are TRBV7-9 and TRBJ1-2; 9 positions match TRBD1. The germline CDR1 and CDR2 sequences are SEHNR and FQNEAQ (reference sequence). The CDR3 runs to 16 residues. Trimming cost V 2 bases and J 4 bases; bases outside gene matches: 8. CDR3 sequence: CASSLSPTGGSYGYTF. The CDR3 coding sequence is TGTGCCAGCAGCTTATCCCCGACAGGGGGGAGCTATGGCTACACCTTC.

The chain uses TRBV4-3 and TRBJ2-2; D uncertain. The V and J ends lost 0 bases and 6 bases respectively, with 8 bases between them. Germline V CDR1 and CDR2: LGHNA, YSLEER. This CDR3 is 14 amino acids long. The CDR3 here is CASSQDRVAGELFF. CDR3 coding DNA: TGCGCCAGCAGCCAAGATCGGGTTGCCGGGGAGCTGTTTTTT.

The chain recombines TRBV7-2 with TRBJ2-3; the match to TRBD1 covers 7 bases. The V gene's germline CDR1 is SGHTA and CDR2 FQGNSA. There are 14 residues in the CDR3. Trimming took 7 bases from V and 0 from J; bases not matched to a gene: 4. CDR3 DNA: TGTGCCAGCAAATACAGGGGTAGCACAGATACGCAGTATTTT. This codes for CASKYRGSTDTQYF.

A remark on this clonotype: With a much larger clone just one base away, this may be a read error. The chain couples TRBV29-1 to TRBJ1-2; D is possibly TRBD1 (6 bases). Germline loops: CDR1 SQVTM, CDR2 ANQGSEA. CDR3 length: 15 residues. Trimming shortened V by 7 bases and J by 2 bases, and 20 bases separated the two germline ends. The CDR3 DNA sequence: TGCAGCGCGAATTGCCGTCAGGGGAACAACTATGGCTACACCTTC. Its translation is CSANCRQGNNYGYTF.

The chain recombines TRBV11-2 with TRBJ2-5; TRBD1 or TRBD2 may be the D gene (5 bases each). The end of the DNA aligns better with TRBJ2-1, so the J call may be wrong. The CDR3 consists of 15 residues. Germline V lookup: CDR1 SGHAT, CDR2 FQNNGV. The CDR3, as DNA: TGTGCCAGCAGCTTAAGAGGGGTACAGCAAGAGACCCAGTTCTTC. Translation gives CASSLRGVQQETQFF.

This clonotype was seen more than once but under ten times. V gene TRBV16 combines with J gene TRBJ1-6; D remains unclear. V dropped 0 bases and J dropped 9 bases, with 6 bases sitting between them. Germline assignment: CDR1 KGHSY and CDR2 FQNENV. This CDR3 region has 13 residues. The CDR3 is CASSQSDASPLHF. The CDR3, as DNA: TGTGCCAGCAGCCAATCGGACGCTTCACCCCTCCACTTT.

This clonotype was detected once. This sequence joins TRBV10-3 and TRBJ2-5; D perhaps matches TRBD2 (6 bases). CDR1 and CDR2 from the germline V gene are ENHRY and SYGVKD. The V end lost 10 bases, the J end lost 11 bases, and 17 bases lay between the germline ends. The CDR3 is 11 residues long. CDR3 amino acids: CASMAGNEQYF. In DNA form, the CDR3 reads TGTGCCAGCATGGCGGGAAATGAGCAGTACTTC.